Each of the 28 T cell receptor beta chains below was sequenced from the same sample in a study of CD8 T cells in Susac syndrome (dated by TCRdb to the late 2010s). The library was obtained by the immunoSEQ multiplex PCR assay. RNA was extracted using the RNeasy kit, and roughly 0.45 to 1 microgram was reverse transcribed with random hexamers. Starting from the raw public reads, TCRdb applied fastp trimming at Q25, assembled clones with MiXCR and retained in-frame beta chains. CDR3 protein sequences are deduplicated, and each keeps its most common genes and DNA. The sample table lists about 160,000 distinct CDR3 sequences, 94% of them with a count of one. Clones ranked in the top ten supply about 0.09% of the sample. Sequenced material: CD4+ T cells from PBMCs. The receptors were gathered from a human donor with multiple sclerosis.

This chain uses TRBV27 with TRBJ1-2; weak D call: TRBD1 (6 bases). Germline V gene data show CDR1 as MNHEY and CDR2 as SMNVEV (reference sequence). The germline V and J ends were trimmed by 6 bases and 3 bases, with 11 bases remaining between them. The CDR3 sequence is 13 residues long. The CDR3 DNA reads TGTGCCAGCAGCGCATACAGGGACTATGGCTACACCTTC. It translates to CASSAYRDYGYTF.

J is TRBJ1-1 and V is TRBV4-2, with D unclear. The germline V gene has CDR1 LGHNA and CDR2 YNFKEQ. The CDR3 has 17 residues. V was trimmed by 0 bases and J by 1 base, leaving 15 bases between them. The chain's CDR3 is CASSQEGTGFGNTEAFF. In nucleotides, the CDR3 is TGTGCCAGCAGCCAAGAGGGAACGGGATTCGGGAACACTGAAGCTTTCTTT.

In DNA, the CDR3 is TGTGCCAGCAGCCTACACGGGAAGGTCACTGAAGCTTTCTTT. Translated: CASSLHGKVTEAFF. The V and J genes are TRBV11-2 and TRBJ1-1; D call uncertain. Trimming took off 5 bases at V and 4 bases at J, with 14 bases between the two ends. Per germline, CDR1 SGHAT and CDR2 FQNNGV. This CDR3 spans 14 amino acids.

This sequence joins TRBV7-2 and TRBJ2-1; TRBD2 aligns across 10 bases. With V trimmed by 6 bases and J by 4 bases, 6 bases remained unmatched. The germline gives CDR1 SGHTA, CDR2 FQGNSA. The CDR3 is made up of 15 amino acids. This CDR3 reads CASSSSGRTYNEQFF. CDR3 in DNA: TGTGCCAGCAGTTCTAGCGGGAGAACGTACAATGAGCAGTTCTTC.

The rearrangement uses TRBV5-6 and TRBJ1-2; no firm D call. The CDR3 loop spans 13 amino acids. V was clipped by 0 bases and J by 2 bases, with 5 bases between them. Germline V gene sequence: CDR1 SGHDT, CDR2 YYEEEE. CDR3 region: CASSLERNYGYTF. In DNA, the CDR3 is TGTGCCAGCAGCTTGGAGAGGAACTATGGCTACACCTTC.

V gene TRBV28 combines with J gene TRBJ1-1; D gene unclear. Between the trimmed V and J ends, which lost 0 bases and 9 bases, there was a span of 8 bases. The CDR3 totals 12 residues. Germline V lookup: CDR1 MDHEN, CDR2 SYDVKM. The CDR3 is CASSLCYVKAFF. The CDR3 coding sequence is TGTGCCAGCAGTTTATGTTACGTAAAAGCTTTCTTT.

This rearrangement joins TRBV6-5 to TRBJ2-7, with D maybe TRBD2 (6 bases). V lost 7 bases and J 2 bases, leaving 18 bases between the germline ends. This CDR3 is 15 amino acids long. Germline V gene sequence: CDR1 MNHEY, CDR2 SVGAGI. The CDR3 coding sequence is TGTGCCAGCATCGCCGATCTAGCGCGGCCCTACGAGCAGTACTTC. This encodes CASIADLARPYEQYF.

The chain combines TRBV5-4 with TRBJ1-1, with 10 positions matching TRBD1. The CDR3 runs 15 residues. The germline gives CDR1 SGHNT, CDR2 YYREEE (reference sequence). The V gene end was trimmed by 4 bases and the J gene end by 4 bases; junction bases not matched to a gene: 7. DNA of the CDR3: TGTGCCAGCAGCGCGGGACAGGGGACTGGCACTGAAGCTTTCTTT. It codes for CASSAGQGTGTEAFF.

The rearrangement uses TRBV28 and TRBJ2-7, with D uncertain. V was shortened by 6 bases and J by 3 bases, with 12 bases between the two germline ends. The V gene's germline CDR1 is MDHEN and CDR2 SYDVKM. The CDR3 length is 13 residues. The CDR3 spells CASRNPNRYEQYF. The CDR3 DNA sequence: TGTGCCAGCAGGAACCCGAACCGCTACGAGCAGTACTTC.

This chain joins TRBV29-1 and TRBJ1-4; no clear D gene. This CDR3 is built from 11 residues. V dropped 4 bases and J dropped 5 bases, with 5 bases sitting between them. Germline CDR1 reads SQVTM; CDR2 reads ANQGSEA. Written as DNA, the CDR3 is TGCAGCGTTGTTTGGAATGAAAAACTGTTTTTT. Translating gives CSVVWNEKLFF.

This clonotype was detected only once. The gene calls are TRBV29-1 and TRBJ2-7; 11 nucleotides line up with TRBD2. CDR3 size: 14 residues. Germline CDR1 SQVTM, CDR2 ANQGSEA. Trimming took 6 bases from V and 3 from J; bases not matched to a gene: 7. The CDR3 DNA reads TGCAGCGTCGCTGCCGGGACTAGCGGCTACGAGCAGTACTTC. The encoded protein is CSVAAGTSGYEQYF.

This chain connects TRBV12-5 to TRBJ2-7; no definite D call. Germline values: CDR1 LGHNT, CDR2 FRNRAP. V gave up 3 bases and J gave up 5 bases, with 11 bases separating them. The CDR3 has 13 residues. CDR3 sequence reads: CASGLIEGHEQYF. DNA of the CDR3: TGTGCTAGTGGTTTAATCGAAGGTCACGAGCAGTACTTC.

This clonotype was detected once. The DNA of the CDR3 is TGTGCCAGCATCTCCAAGATCGTGACACCTAACACCGGGGAGCTGTTTTTT. It translates to CASISKIVTPNTGELFF. The V call is TRBV12-3 or TRBV12-4, the J call TRBJ2-2, with unresolved D. V was clipped by 7 bases and J by 2 bases, with 20 bases between them. This CDR3 comprises 17 residues.

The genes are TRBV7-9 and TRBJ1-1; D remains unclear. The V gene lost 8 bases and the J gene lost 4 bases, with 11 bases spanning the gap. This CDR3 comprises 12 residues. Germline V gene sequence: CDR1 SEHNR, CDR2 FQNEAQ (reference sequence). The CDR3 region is CASGKDGTEAFF. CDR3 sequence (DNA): TGTGCCAGCGGTAAGGATGGCACTGAAGCTTTCTTT.

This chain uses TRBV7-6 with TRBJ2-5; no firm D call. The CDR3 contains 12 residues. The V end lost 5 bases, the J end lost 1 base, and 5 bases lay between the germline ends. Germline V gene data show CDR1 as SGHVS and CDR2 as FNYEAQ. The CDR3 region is CASSKLQETQYF. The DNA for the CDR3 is TGTGCCAGCAGCAAACTCCAAGAGACCCAGTACTTC.

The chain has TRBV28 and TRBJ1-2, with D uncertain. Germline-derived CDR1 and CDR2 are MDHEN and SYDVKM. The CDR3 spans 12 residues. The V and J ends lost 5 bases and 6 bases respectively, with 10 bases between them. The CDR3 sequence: CASSQRVDGYTF. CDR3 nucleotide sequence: TGTGCCAGCAGTCAACGAGTGGATGGCTACACCTTC.

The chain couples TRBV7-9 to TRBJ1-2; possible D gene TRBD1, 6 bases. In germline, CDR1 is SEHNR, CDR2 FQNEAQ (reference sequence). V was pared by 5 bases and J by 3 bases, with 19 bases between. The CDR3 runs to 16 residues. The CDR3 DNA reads TGTGCCAGCAGCCCGCTCTCCGGGACAACTTACTATGGCTACACCTTC. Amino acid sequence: CASSPLSGTTYYGYTF.

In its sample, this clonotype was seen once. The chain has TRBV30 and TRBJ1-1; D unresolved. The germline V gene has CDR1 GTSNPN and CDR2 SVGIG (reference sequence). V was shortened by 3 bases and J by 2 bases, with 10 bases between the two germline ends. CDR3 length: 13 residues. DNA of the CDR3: TGTGCCTGGAGGAAATCCGCAAACACTGAAGCTTTCTTT. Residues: CAWRKSANTEAFF.

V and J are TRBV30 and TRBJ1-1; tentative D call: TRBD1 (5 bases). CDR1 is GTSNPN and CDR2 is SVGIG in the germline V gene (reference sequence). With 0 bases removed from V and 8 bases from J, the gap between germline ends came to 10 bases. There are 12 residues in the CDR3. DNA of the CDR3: TGTGCCTGGAGTGTCGGGGGGATGGAAGCTTTCTTT. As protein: CAWSVGGMEAFF.

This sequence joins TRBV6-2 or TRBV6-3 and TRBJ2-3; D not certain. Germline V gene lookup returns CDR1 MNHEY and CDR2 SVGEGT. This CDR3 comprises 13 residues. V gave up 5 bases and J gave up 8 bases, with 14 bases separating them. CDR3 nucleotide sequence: TGTGCCAGCAGTCCCCAGGTTGGTCGTACGCAGTATTTT. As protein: CASSPQVGRTQYF.

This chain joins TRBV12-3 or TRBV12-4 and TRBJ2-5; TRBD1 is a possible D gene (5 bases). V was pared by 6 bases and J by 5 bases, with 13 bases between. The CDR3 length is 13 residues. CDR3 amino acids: CASSSGFRETQYF. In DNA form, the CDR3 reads TGTGCCAGCAGCTCAGGGTTTCGGGAGACCCAGTACTTC.

The CDR3: CASSQLASYSPGELFF. In nucleotides, the CDR3 is TGTGCCAGCAGCCAACTAGCCTCCTATAGTCCCGGGGAGCTGTTTTTT. The chain couples TRBV14 to TRBJ2-2, with a weak D call TRBD2 (5 bases). Deletions cut 2 bases from V and 6 bases from J, with 16 bases between. Germline V gives CDR1 SGHDN, CDR2 FVKESK. The CDR3 is 16 residues long. The variable domain in full, with the rest retrieved from reference TRBV14 and TRBJ2-2, is EAGVTQFPSHSVIEKGQTVTLRCDPISGHDNLYWYRRVMGKEIKFLLHFVKESKQDESGMPNNRFLAERTGGTYSTLKVQPAELEDSGVYFCASSQLASYSPGELFFGEGSRLTVL.

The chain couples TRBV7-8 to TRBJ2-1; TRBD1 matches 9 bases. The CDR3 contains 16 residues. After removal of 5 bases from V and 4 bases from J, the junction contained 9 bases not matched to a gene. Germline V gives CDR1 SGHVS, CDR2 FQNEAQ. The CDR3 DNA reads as TGTGCCAGCAGCCGCCCAGGACAGGGGAGATACAATGAGCAGTTCTTC. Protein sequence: CASSRPGQGRYNEQFF. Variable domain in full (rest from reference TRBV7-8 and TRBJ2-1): GAGVSQSPRYKVAKRGQDVALRCDPISGHVSLFWYQQALGQGPEFLTYFQNEAQLDKSGLPSDRFFAERPEGSVSTLKIQRTQQEDSAVYLCASSRPGQGRYNEQFFGPGTRLTVL.

The CDR3 region has the DNA TGTGCCAGCAGTCCGACATACGGGAATGAAAAACTGTTTTTT. Residues: CASSPTYGNEKLFF. The chain couples TRBV14 to TRBJ1-4; D is unclear. V was clipped by 6 bases and J by 5 bases, with 13 bases between them. The CDR3 is made up of 14 amino acids. The V gene's germline CDR1 is SGHDN and CDR2 FVKESK.

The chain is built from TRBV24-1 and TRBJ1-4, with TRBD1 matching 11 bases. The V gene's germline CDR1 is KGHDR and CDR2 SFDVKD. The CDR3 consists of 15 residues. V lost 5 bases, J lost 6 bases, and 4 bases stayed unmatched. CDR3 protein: CATSAGTGGDEKLFF. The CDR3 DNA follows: TGTGCCACCAGTGCCGGGACAGGGGGGGATGAAAAACTGTTTTTT.

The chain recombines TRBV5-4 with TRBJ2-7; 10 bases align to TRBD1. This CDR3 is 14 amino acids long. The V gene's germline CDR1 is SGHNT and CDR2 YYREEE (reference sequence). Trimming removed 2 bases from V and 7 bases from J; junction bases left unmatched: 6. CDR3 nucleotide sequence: TGTGCCAGCAGCTTTGGGGACAGGGGAAGGGAGCAGTACTTC. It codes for CASSFGDRGREQYF.

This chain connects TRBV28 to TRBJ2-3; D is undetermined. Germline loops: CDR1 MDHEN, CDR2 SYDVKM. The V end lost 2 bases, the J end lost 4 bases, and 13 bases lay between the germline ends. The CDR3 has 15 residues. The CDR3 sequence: CASSLNPASPDTQYF. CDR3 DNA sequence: TGTGCCAGCAGTTTAAACCCCGCTTCCCCAGATACGCAGTATTTT.

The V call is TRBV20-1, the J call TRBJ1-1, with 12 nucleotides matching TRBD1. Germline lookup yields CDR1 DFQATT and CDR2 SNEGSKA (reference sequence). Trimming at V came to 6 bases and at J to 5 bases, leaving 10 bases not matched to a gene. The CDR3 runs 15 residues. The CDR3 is CSARPGTGGRTEAFF. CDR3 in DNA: TGCAGTGCGAGACCCGGGACAGGGGGCCGTACTGAAGCTTTCTTT.